This T cell receptor beta chain comes out of a study of cytomegalovirus exposure and HLA in healthy donors. Study context: The same platform was used for the 120 validation repertoires and the roughly 700 first-cohort repertoires, a later analysis reported.

In germline, CDR1 is SNHLY, CDR2 FYNNEI. The CDR3 spans 13 residues. With 7 bases removed from V and 3 bases from J, the gap between germline ends came to 11 bases. TCRdb keeps only in-frame clones here, not all; method: immunoSEQ multiplex PCR. Found here are around 70,000 clones, around 94% of them singletons; the top ten hold less than 2%. The chain joins TRBV2 to TRBJ2-3; the D is unclear. The sequenced sample was PBMCs. This clonotype originated in a woman between 18 and 29 years old in good health and CMV-seropositive. As DNA, the CDR3 is TGTGCCAGCAAGGCGGTGGAAACAGATACGCAGTATTTT. It codes for CASKAVETDTQYF.